A single sample gave rise to the 25 T cell receptor beta chains below, sequenced in a study of cytomegalovirus exposure and HLA in healthy donors. The study ran its PCR with 60 Vbeta and 13 Jbeta primers. Assay: immunoSEQ multiplex PCR; the TCRdb copy retains only in-frame clones and omits some. The sample includes about 240,000 clones, 80% to 85% seen only once; the top ten take less than 9%. Sequencing used PBMCs. These receptors were taken from a woman aged 55-69 years in good health and CMV-seropositive.

This clone was seen a few times. The genes are TRBV10-3 and TRBJ1-1, with a tentative D call TRBD1 (5 bases). This CDR3 region has 13 residues. Deletions cut 10 bases from V and 3 bases from J, with 15 bases between. CDR1 is ENHRY and CDR2 is SYGVKD in the germline V gene. The CDR3 sequence is CATGPGGYTEAFF. The CDR3 DNA reads as TGTGCCACGGGACCGGGGGGGTACACTGAAGCTTTCTTT.

This clone was detected only a few times. The gene calls are TRBV5-4 and TRBJ1-1; D is unresolved. Trimming removed 0 bases from V and 5 bases from J, with 20 bases in between. The CDR3 sequence is 17 residues long. Germline CDR1 is SGHNT and CDR2 is YYREEE (reference sequence). The CDR3 region has the DNA TGTGCCAGCAGCTTGGGTGGTCGGCAGACCCTAGGAACTGAAGCTTTCTTT. Translated: CASSLGGRQTLGTEAFF.

This rearrangement joins TRBV5-1 to TRBJ1-4; D remains ambiguous. In germline, CDR1 is SGHRS, CDR2 YFSETQ. This CDR3 spans 14 amino acids. The ends were cut back, 0 bases at V and 6 bases at J, with 9 bases in the middle. The CDR3 protein is CASSLGTGDEKLFF. In DNA, the CDR3 is TGCGCCAGCAGCTTGGGGACCGGGGATGAAAAACTGTTTTTT.

This chain joins TRBV6-5 and TRBJ2-2, with 8 bases identical to TRBD2. Losses at the gene ends were 2 bases for V and 6 bases for J; bases not matched to a gene: 8. Germline lookup yields CDR1 MNHEY and CDR2 SVGAGI. CDR3 length: 16 residues. This CDR3 is CASSYGHGRAAGELFF. CDR3 bases: TGTGCCAGCAGTTACGGCCACGGGAGGGCCGCCGGGGAGCTGTTTTTT.

The chain combines TRBV27 with TRBJ2-1; no clear D. V dropped 6 bases and J dropped 0 bases, with 6 bases sitting between them. There are 13 residues in the CDR3. Germline CDR1 MNHEY, CDR2 SMNVEV (reference sequence). This CDR3 reads CASRTRSYNEQFF. In DNA, the CDR3 is TGTGCCAGCAGAACTCGCTCCTACAATGAGCAGTTCTTC.

V usage is TRBV7-3 and J usage is TRBJ1-3, with a possible D match to TRBD1 (5 bases). The V and J ends lost 5 bases and 8 bases respectively, with 13 bases between them. The CDR3 totals 13 residues. The germline gives CDR1 SGHTA, CDR2 FQGTGA. The DNA of the CDR3 is TGTGCCAGCAGCGTGGGGACTAGGGACACCATATATTTT. Protein product: CASSVGTRDTIYF.

The chain has TRBV5-1 and TRBJ2-1; D not certain. V was pared by 3 bases and J by 5 bases, with 15 bases between. Germline loops: CDR1 SGHRS, CDR2 YFSETQ. There are 15 residues in the CDR3. CDR3: CASSSTASSNNEQFF. CDR3 bases: TGCGCCAGCAGCTCAACAGCCTCGTCGAACAATGAGCAGTTCTTC.

This chain links TRBV6-6 with TRBJ1-2; D possibly corresponds to TRBD1 (5 bases). V dropped 6 bases and J dropped 6 bases, with 11 bases sitting between them. CDR3 length: 12 amino acids. Germline V lookup: CDR1 MNHNY, CDR2 SVGAGI (reference sequence). The CDR3, as DNA: TGTGCCAGCAGACGACAGCTCGATGGCTACACCTTC. It yields the protein CASRRQLDGYTF.

The chain carries TRBV19 and TRBJ2-3; 13 bases align to TRBD2. After removal of 4 bases from V and 2 bases from J, the junction contained 12 bases not matched to a gene. The germline V gene encodes CDR1 LNHDA and CDR2 SQIVND (reference sequence). The CDR3 length is 19 residues. CDR3 bases: TGTGCCAGTAGTACGGGACTAGCGGGACGTACAACCAACACAGATACGCAGTATTTT. This sequence encodes CASSTGLAGRTTNTDTQYF.

J is TRBJ2-5 and V is TRBV27; possibly TRBD2 for D (6 bases). CDR3 length: 15 residues. V was clipped by 5 bases and J by 5 bases, with 18 bases between them. Germline V CDR1 and CDR2: MNHEY, SMNVEV (reference sequence). The CDR3 nucleotides read TGTGCCAGCAGTCCTTCCCGACTAGTTGGGGAGACCCAGTACTTC. Encoded protein: CASSPSRLVGETQYF.

This chain joins TRBV9 and TRBJ2-7; 9 nucleotides align to TRBD1. The CDR3 is 15 amino acids. Per the germline V gene, CDR1 is SGDLS and CDR2 is YYNGEE. With V trimmed by 0 bases and J by 3 bases, 4 bases remained unmatched. CDR3 sequence (DNA): TGTGCCAGCAGCGTAGACAGGGGGCATCGCTACGAGCAGTACTTC. It encodes CASSVDRGHRYEQYF.

The chain uses TRBV5-1 and TRBJ2-2, with TRBD2 matching over 7 bases. Trimming took 5 bases from V and 7 from J; bases not matched to a gene: 8. This CDR3 is built from 14 residues. Germline V gene data show CDR1 as SGHRS and CDR2 as YFSETQ. The CDR3 bases are TGCGCCAGCAGACAGGACGGGGGGTTCGGGGAGCTGTTTTTT. Translated: CASRQDGGFGELFF. The whole variable domain, filled in from reference TRBV5-1 and TRBJ2-2, reads KAGVTQTPRYLIKTRGQQVTLSCSPISGHRSVSWYQQTPGQGLQFLFEYFSETQRNKGNFPGRFSGRQFSNSRSEMNVSTLELGDSALYLCASRQDGGFGELFFGEGSRLTVL.

This chain joins TRBV28 and TRBJ2-5, with D tentatively TRBD2 (5 bases). V was shortened by 3 bases and J by 5 bases, with 10 bases between the two germline ends. The CDR3 contains 13 residues. Germline V gene lookup returns CDR1 MDHEN and CDR2 SYDVKM. The CDR3 DNA sequence: TGTGCCAGCAGTTTGGAGGTACGGGAGACCCAGTACTTC. Protein product: CASSLEVRETQYF.

The chain is built from TRBV10-3 and TRBJ1-1, with D maybe TRBD1 (6 bases). This CDR3 contains 15 residues. Germline CDR1 and CDR2: ENHRY and SYGVKD. Trimming cost V 6 bases and J 4 bases, with 18 bases left between them. The CDR3 sequence is CAISPSGAGSTEAFF. The CDR3 bases are TGTGCCATCAGCCCGTCAGGGGCTGGGTCCACTGAAGCTTTCTTT.

V and J are TRBV27 and TRBJ2-5, with D possibly being TRBD2 (5 bases). V lost 2 bases and J lost 0, with 10 bases in between. The germline V gene encodes CDR1 MNHEY and CDR2 SMNVEV (reference sequence). This CDR3 is built from 15 residues. Here the CDR3 reads CASSLNGGYQETQYF. The CDR3 DNA follows: TGTGCCAGCAGTTTAAATGGCGGGTACCAAGAGACCCAGTACTTC.

The chain uses TRBV30 and TRBJ1-1, with 10 bases that match TRBD1. The germline gives CDR1 GTSNPN, CDR2 SVGIG (reference sequence). The CDR3 length is 15 residues. Trimming took 4 bases from V and 9 from J; bases not matched to a gene: 14. CDR3 residues: CAWTGGTRQGAKAFF. DNA of the CDR3: TGTGCCTGGACGGGGGGAACTAGACAGGGGGCCAAAGCTTTCTTT.

This rearrangement joins TRBV15 to TRBJ2-3; D is uncertain. The germline CDR1 and CDR2 sequences are LNHNV and YYDKDF (reference sequence). V lost 2 bases, J lost 6 bases, and 9 bases lay in between. The CDR3 totals 13 residues. DNA for the CDR3: TGTGCCACCAGCAGATCTCCCTCGGATACGCAGTATTTT. Residues: CATSRSPSDTQYF.

V and J are TRBV9 and TRBJ2-1; 13 bases are shared with TRBD2. Germline CDR1 SGDLS, CDR2 YYNGEE. With V trimmed by 3 bases and J by 6 bases, 0 bases remained unmatched. The CDR3 loop spans 14 amino acids. CDR3 in amino acids: CASSGTSGSNEQFF. In DNA form, the CDR3 reads TGTGCCAGCAGCGGGACTAGCGGGAGCAATGAGCAGTTCTTC.

This chain connects TRBV4-2 to TRBJ1-1, with 11 bases lining up with TRBD1. The CDR3 contains 16 residues. Losses at the gene ends were 4 bases for V and 7 bases for J; bases not matched to a gene: 11. Germline CDR1 and CDR2: LGHNA and YNFKEQ. In DNA form, the CDR3 reads TGTGCCAGCAGCCCTGGACAGGGGGCGACCGTGGATGAAGCTTTCTTT. Translated: CASSPGQGATVDEAFF.

This chain joins TRBV6-5 and TRBJ2-1; the match to TRBD2 covers 7 bases. Trimming at V came to 6 bases and at J to 0 bases, leaving 5 bases not matched to a gene. Germline lookup yields CDR1 MNHEY and CDR2 SVGAGI. The CDR3 contains 15 residues. The CDR3 sequence is CASRTSPSSYNEQFF. The CDR3 nucleotides read TGTGCCAGCAGGACTAGCCCGAGCTCCTACAATGAGCAGTTCTTC.

This chain links TRBV15 with TRBJ1-5; TRBD1 aligns across 8 bases. In germline, CDR1 is LNHNV, CDR2 YYDKDF (reference sequence). The trim removed 6 bases at V and 5 bases at J, leaving 6 bases unmatched. This CDR3 region has 14 residues. The CDR3 DNA reads TGTGCCACCAGGGAGGAGACAGGGGATCAGCCCCAGCATTTT. It is translated as CATREETGDQPQHF.

The chain joins TRBV15 to TRBJ2-2; D ambiguous. This CDR3 contains 15 residues. Germline assignment: CDR1 LNHNV and CDR2 YYDKDF (reference sequence). The germline V and J ends were trimmed by 0 bases and 4 bases, with 9 bases remaining between them. Here the CDR3 reads CATSRDRRSTGELFF. The DNA of the CDR3 is TGTGCCACCAGCAGAGATCGCCGTAGCACCGGGGAGCTGTTTTTT.

The chain recombines TRBV29-1 with TRBJ1-2; no clear D. CDR1 is SQVTM and CDR2 is ANQGSEA in the germline V gene. The V end lost 3 bases, the J end lost 8 bases, and 10 bases lay between the germline ends. The CDR3 has 11 residues. The CDR3 protein is CSVDQASGYTF. CDR3 sequence (DNA): TGCAGCGTTGACCAGGCGTCCGGCTACACCTTC.

This clone has just one count. The same CDR3 is also encoded by other DNA sequences in this sample. The chain recombines TRBV5-1 with TRBJ2-7; tentative D call: TRBD1 (5 bases). The CDR3 runs 15 residues. The V end was cut by 0 bases, the J end by 0 bases, with 10 bases between. CDR1 SGHRS and CDR2 YFSETQ come from the germline V gene. CDR3 sequence: CASSLEGQSSYEQYF. CDR3 in DNA: TGCGCCAGCAGCTTGGAGGGGCAGAGCTCCTACGAGCAGTACTTC.

V usage is TRBV20-1 and J usage is TRBJ1-1; 7 positions match TRBD1. V was clipped by 6 bases and J by 8 bases; unmatched bases: 6. This CDR3 contains 11 residues. Germline V lookup: CDR1 DFQATT, CDR2 SNEGSKA (reference sequence). The CDR3 coding sequence is TGCAGTGCACGCCGGGACAGAGAAGCTTTCTTT. Residues: CSARRDREAFF.